This T cell receptor beta chain was observed in a study of blood T cells in healthy people across ages. This clonotype has ten or more counts. The authors extracted at least 6 micrograms of total RNA per sample. Then a second PCR, running roughly 7 to 11 cycles, was carried out with a sample-barcoded 5' primer and a J-beta primer mix. Unique molecular identifiers of 12 random nucleotides labeled each cDNA. TCRdb processed the 5' RACE reads anew with MiXCR; each CDR3 protein has one entry. This sample has around 870,000 distinct CDR3 sequences; about 28% occur once, and the top ten carry roughly 17%. The receptor was derived from an elderly woman in good health. Sequencing was done on a sample of blood.

The CDR3 DNA is TGTGCCAGCAGCTTGCCTAGCGGGGTCTATACGCAGTATTTT. The encoded protein is CASSLPSGVYTQYF. The chain couples TRBV5-6 to TRBJ2-3; TRBD2 matches 9 bases. After removal of 1 base from V and 7 bases from J, the junction contained 4 bases not matched to a gene. Germline V gene lookup returns CDR1 SGHDT and CDR2 YYEEEE. This CDR3 has 14 amino acids.